This T cell receptor (beta chain) was identified during a study of blood T cell repertoires in COVID-19. Study-wide background: Samples of COVID-19 (acute and convalescent) were obtained from the United States, Italy and Spain.

TCRdb keeps only in-frame clones here, not all; method: immunoSEQ multiplex PCR. This sample has under 200,000 clones; 65% to 80% occur once, and the top ten carry approximately 8%. Trimming stripped 2 bases from V and 5 bases from J, with 7 bases between. The germline CDR1 and CDR2 sequences are WSHSY and SAAADI. The CDR3 is made up of 12 amino acids. The rearrangement uses TRBV10-2 and TRBJ2-7, with D uncertain. The source of this sequence is a man between 60 and 75 years old with acute or convalescent COVID-19. The sequenced sample consisted of peripheral blood. This CDR3 is CASSELRDEQYF. As DNA, the CDR3 is TGCGCCAGCAGTGAGCTTCGCGACGAGCAGTACTTC.